The clone carrying this TCR beta chain occurred once. V dropped 5 bases and J dropped 8 bases, with 9 bases sitting between them. This CDR3 has 11 amino acids. Looked up from germline, CDR1 is SGHTA and CDR2 is FQGNSA. The data belong to a study of PD-1 blockade in classical Hodgkin lymphoma. Sequencing was performed with immunoSEQ multiplex PCR; in TCRdb, only in-frame clones are kept and a portion is missing. The table has approximately 60,000 clones, 70% to 90% seen once. Autologous stem cell transplantation was followed by relapse in every patient, and brentuximab vedotin exposure varied. Sample: peripheral blood mononuclear cells (PBMCs), taken at baseline. This chain connects TRBV7-2 to TRBJ1-2; D gene uncertain. This sequence originates from a human donor with classical Hodgkin lymphoma. CDR3 sequence (DNA): TGTGCCAGCAGCCAGGACGCGGGCTACACCTTC. Its translation is CASSQDAGYTF.